This is a list of T cell receptor beta chains from one sample in a study of CD4 T cells in relation to SARS-CoV-2 and coronaviruses. Sequencing was performed with immunoSEQ multiplex PCR; in TCRdb, only in-frame clones are kept and a portion is missing. Among around 28,000 clones listed, under 80% were seen once. These TCRs' antigens remain unknown. Sequenced sample: memory CD4+ T cells from PBMCs, cultured in vitro. Source of these receptors: an adult with COVID-19. Each CDR3 is given with its conserved first and last residue. A D gene is named only where the DNA matches it firmly. Clone sizes are given selectively: once, few, many, or a class where the clone is expanded.

v_call	j_call	clone_size	d_call	cdr3_length	cdr3_nt	cdr3_aa
TRBV6-4	TRBJ1-6	-	-	13	TGTGCCAGCAGTCGACAGGCGGATTCACCCCTCCACTTT	CASSRQADSPLHF
TRBV6-5	TRBJ2-7	-	-	13	TGTGCCAGCAGTCGGCTTGGAGACTACGAGCAGTACTTC	CASSRLGDYEQYF
TRBV7-2	TRBJ2-3	-	-	15	TGTGCCAGCAGCTTAACGCCAGGGCATCGGGATACGCAGTATTTT	CASSLTPGHRDTQYF
TRBV3-1/TRBV3-2	TRBJ2-3	-	TRBD2	16	TGTGCCAGCAGCAAGGGACTAGCGGAGCGCACAGATACGCAGTATTTT	CASSKGLAERTDTQYF
TRBV5-4	TRBJ1-2	-	TRBD1	13	TGTGCCAGCAGCTTGAAGGGGGCAGGGGGCTACACCTTC	CASSLKGAGGYTF
TRBV28	TRBJ1-1	-	TRBD1	17	TGTGCCAGCAGTATCACTTCCGGGACAGGGAGCGACACTGAAGCTTTCTTT	CASSITSGTGSDTEAFF
TRBV7-2	TRBJ2-3	once	-	13	TGTGCCAGTCGCACCGAGGGGGCAGATACGCAGTATTTT	CASRTEGADTQYF
TRBV6-1	TRBJ1-5	few	-	15	TGTGCCAGCAGTGATTCCGGGGTAAGCAATCAGCCCCAGCATTTT	CASSDSGVSNQPQHF
TRBV4-2	TRBJ1-1	-	TRBD1	15	TGTGCCAGCAGCCGAACCGGGACAGGTGACACTGAAGCTTTCTTT	CASSRTGTGDTEAFF
TRBV7-9	TRBJ1-5	few	-	15	TGTGCCAGCGGGGAGGGCGACAACCCCAATCAGCCCCAGCATTTT	CASGEGDNPNQPQHF
TRBV10-3	TRBJ2-7	-	-	13	TGTGCCATCAGTGAGATAGAGATCTACGAGCAGTACTTC	CAISEIEIYEQYF
TRBV19	TRBJ2-3	-	TRBD2	16	TGTGCCAGTAGTAAAAGACTAGCGGGAGGCACAGATACGCAGTATTTT	CASSKRLAGGTDTQYF
TRBV5-1	TRBJ2-6	once	TRBD1	18	TGCGCCAGCAGCTTGGGGACAGGGGGCGGCTCTGGGGCCAACGTCCTGACTTTC	CASSLGTGGGSGANVLTF
TRBV2	TRBJ1-1	few	-	14	TGTGCCAGCAGCCGCGGCGGGGTGGGGACTGAAGCTTTCTTT	CASSRGGVGTEAFF
TRBV5-4	TRBJ2-7	-	TRBD2	16	TGTGCCAGCAGCTTCCGACTAGCGGGAGTTTCCTACGAGCAGTACTTC	CASSFRLAGVSYEQYF
TRBV28	TRBJ2-7	-	-	15	TGTGCCAGCAGTTTCTCCCCAGGGCCCTCCTACGAGCAGTACTTC	CASSFSPGPSYEQYF
TRBV4-1	TRBJ2-7	-	-	13	TGCGCCAGCAGCCAAGAAAGTTTCTACGAGCAGTACTTC	CASSQESFYEQYF
TRBV11-2	TRBJ2-1	-	TRBD2	16	TGTGCCAGCAGCACGATGACTAGCGGGAGGAAAACTTGGCAGTTCTTC	CASSTMTSGRKTWQFF
TRBV19	TRBJ2-7	-	-	13	TGTGCCAGTAGTCCGGTGGGAGACCGGGAGCAGTACTTC	CASSPVGDREQYF
TRBV7-8	TRBJ2-1	-	TRBD1	18	TGTGCCAGCAGCTTAGTGTTATTTCGAGGGGGCCTTCAGAATGAGCAGTTCTTC	CASSLVLFRGGLQNEQFF
TRBV2	TRBJ2-5	-	TRBD2	15	TGTGCCAGCAGCAGAGATAGCGGGAGGGAAGAGACCCAGTACTTC	CASSRDSGREETQYF
TRBV19	TRBJ1-5	few	-	15	TGTGCCAGTAAAGCTCTGGGGAGTGACAATCAGCCCCAGCATTTT	CASKALGSDNQPQHF
TRBV19	TRBJ1-5	-	TRBD1	15	TGTGCCAGTAGTAGACAGGGTTGGGGGGATCAGCCCCAGCATTTT	CASSRQGWGDQPQHF
TRBV27	TRBJ2-1	-	-	15	TGTGCCAGCAGTTTGACTGGAGTCCCCTACAATGAGCAGTTCTTC	CASSLTGVPYNEQFF
TRBV10-3	TRBJ2-3	-	TRBD2	20	TGTGCCATCAGTGACCTAACACTGCTTCCGGGACTAGCGGTTCAGGATACGCAGTATTTT	CAISDLTLLPGLAVQDTQYF
TRBV7-9	TRBJ1-1	-	TRBD1	17	TGTGCCAGCAGCTCGGGACAGGTTGGGCCCTCGAGCACTGAAGCTTTCTTT	CASSSGQVGPSSTEAFF
TRBV2	TRBJ2-5	-	TRBD2	18	TGTGCCAGCAGTGGCGAACGGACTAGCGGGAGGTTAGAAGAGACCCAGTACTTC	CASSGERTSGRLEETQYF
TRBV3-1/TRBV3-2	TRBJ1-2	-	-	12	TGTGCCAGCAGCGAGTATTTGGTTGGCTACACCTTC	CASSEYLVGYTF
TRBV2	TRBJ2-3	-	-	15	TGTGCCAGCAGTGAACGGACGGGAGTCACTTATACGCAGTATTTT	CASSERTGVTYTQYF
TRBV27	TRBJ2-1	few	TRBD2	15	TGTGCCAGCAGTCCGGTAGCGGGAGGCCCTACCAAGCAGTTCTTC	CASSPVAGGPTKQFF